This T cell receptor beta chain was recovered during a study of CXCR3-negative and CXCR3-positive naive CD8 T cells. Overall study context: Overall TRB read output was 120 million to 150 million, and each library contained about 1.5 +/- 0.3 million reads.

Of note for this clonotype: Its cognate antigen is unknown.

UMI labels and 5' RACE were used to prepare the TRB cDNA libraries. No DNA is given; TCRdb re-called the 5' RACE reads and lists each CDR3 protein once. The sample holds approximately 20,000 distinct CDR3 sequences. General study findings and limits: Researchers report CXCR3 expression partially decreased after cryopreservation, with fresh PBMCs used in most assays.

The CDR3 covers 11 residues. CDR1 SQVTM and CDR2 ANQGSEA come from the germline V gene. The material sequenced was memory CD8+ T cells from blood. The V and J genes are TRBV29-1 and TRBJ2-3. The receptor's source is a human donor in good health. Some clones in this sample may be carry-over from other donors' samples. CDR3 region: CSAHSGDTQYF.